The sample holds a few counts of the clone carrying this TCR beta chain. Its antigen is undetermined. This record comes from a study of T-cell reconstitution after alpha-beta-depleted transplantation in children. V lost 2 bases and J lost 4, with 9 bases in between. The germline gives CDR1 KGHSH, CDR2 LQKENI. The CDR3 totals 14 residues. Broader study findings: Newly produced T cells mostly accounted for T-cell counts and diversity one year post-transplant. Where some patients showed high TCRbeta diversity at day 60, it came from recipient T cells and thymic progenitors that had survived. In patients about two months after transplant, alpha-beta T cells reportedly arose from several hundred expanded graft clones.

Construction of the TCRbeta library involved unique molecular identifiers. TCRdb recomputed calls from the PCR reads with MiXCR, one row per CDR3 protein. The table has a few hundred thousand distinct CDR3 sequences, approximately 30% seen once. The rearrangement uses TRBV18 and TRBJ2-1; D is unresolved. The source material was PBMCs, sampled before TCRalphabeta/CD19-depleted stem cell transplant. The TCR sequence derives from a boy under two years old with Wiskott-Aldrich syndrome, due to receive a stem cell transplant. CDR3: CASSPIGRYNEQFF. The DNA of the CDR3 is TGTGCCAGCTCACCAATTGGCAGATACAATGAGCAGTTCTTC. Filled out from reference TRBV18 and TRBJ2-1, the complete variable domain reads NAGVMQNPRHLVRRRGQEARLRCSPMKGHSHVYWYRQLPEEGLKFMVYLQKENIIDESGMPKERFSAEFPKEGPSILRIQQVVRGDSAAYFCASSPIGRYNEQFFGPGTRLTVL.